The entry that follows covers one T cell receptor beta chain sequence. Its antigen is currently unknown. The primer mix had 60 Vbeta and 13 Jbeta primers. Only in-frame clones appear in the TCRdb table, and some are missing; sequencing was by immunoSEQ multiplex PCR. The data hold under 150,000 clones, with roughly four fifths observed a single time. The sample comes from a study of cytomegalovirus exposure and HLA in healthy donors. The germline V gene has CDR1 SNHLY and CDR2 FYNNEI. The CDR3 has 14 amino acids. V gave up 9 bases and J gave up 4 bases, with 18 bases separating them. Whole-study findings and limits: The dataset shows that most TCR sequences were rare, while some public TCRs occurred in many donors. Most CMV-associated TCR beta chains were later found to appear HLA-restricted.

Sequencing used PBMCs. This sequence joins TRBV2 and TRBJ1-1; D gene uncertain. This sequence originates from a girl aged 2-10 years in good health and CMV-seronegative. CDR3 protein: CASSDGAAITEAFF. CDR3 coding DNA: TGTGCCAGTTCAGACGGAGCCGCCATCACTGAAGCTTTCTTT.